Shown below are 31 T cell receptor beta chains from a single sample sequenced in a study of blood T cell repertoires in COVID-19 (dated by TCRdb to between 2020 and 2021). Libraries were built with the immunoSEQ multiplex PCR assay. Imported from immuneACCESS, the table was reduced by TCRdb to in-frame sequences with V and J called. These copies leave out some clones; in studies compared against another copy, an unresolved V gene accounts for under half, and the cause of the remainder is not known. Counted in this sample were about 220,000 clones; approximately 84% of them appeared once. The ten largest clonotypes hold 2.9% of the sample. Specimen: peripheral blood. Receptors were obtained from a man aged 50-60 years who had recovered from COVID-19.

This clone was observed once. The rearrangement uses TRBV7-2 and TRBJ2-5; 8 bases agree with TRBD1. This CDR3 spans 16 amino acids. Losses at the gene ends were 1 base for V and 2 bases for J; bases not matched to a gene: 6. Germline lookup yields CDR1 SGHTA and CDR2 FQGNSA. The CDR3 bases are TGTGCCAGCAGCTTAGTCCGACAGGGGAGGCAAGAGACCCAGTACTTC. It specifies CASSLVRQGRQETQYF. The whole variable domain, remainder taken from reference TRBV7-2 and TRBJ2-5, is GAGVSQSPSNKVTEKGKDVELRCDPISGHTALYWYRQSLGQGLEFLIYFQGNSAPDKSGLPSDRFSAERTGGSVSTLTIQRTQQEDSAVYLCASSLVRQGRQETQYFGPGTRLLVL.

This chain uses TRBV28 with TRBJ1-5; the D is unclear. Germline V gives CDR1 MDHEN, CDR2 SYDVKM. Trimming took 3 bases from V and 4 from J, leaving 10 bases between them. The CDR3 covers 14 residues. The CDR3 loop is CASSFYGDNQPQHF. The CDR3 DNA is TGTGCCAGCAGTTTTTACGGGGATAATCAGCCCCAGCATTTT.

The J gene is TRBJ2-1, the V gene TRBV28; TRBD2 matches at 8 bases. CDR1 MDHEN and CDR2 SYDVKM come from the germline V gene. V gave up 5 bases and J gave up 6 bases; unmatched junction bases: 12. The CDR3 covers 16 residues. CDR3 bases: TGTGCCAGCAGTATCGCCGGGACTAGGGGGGGCAATGAGCAGTTCTTC. Its translation: CASSIAGTRGGNEQFF.

The chain employs TRBV3-1 (or the pseudogene TRBV3-2) and TRBJ1-2, with 11 bases fitting TRBD1. This CDR3 comprises 15 residues. The J segment lost 7 bases and the V segment lost 3 bases, leaving 7 bases of the junction unmatched. The germline V gene encodes CDR1 LGHDT and CDR2 YNNKEL (reference sequence). The CDR3 DNA follows: TGTGCCAGCAGCCATTGGGACAGGGGGTTTCTTGGCTACACCTTC. It codes for CASSHWDRGFLGYTF.

The chain uses TRBV6-6 and TRBJ2-5, with TRBD1 matching 8 bases. The CDR3 runs 16 residues. CDR1 is MNHNY, CDR2 SVGAGI, per germline (reference sequence). The V gene end was trimmed by 2 bases and the J gene end by 1 base; junction bases not matched to a gene: 6. CDR3 sequence (DNA): TGTGCCAGCAGTTACCCCCCGGGGACAGGCCAAGAGACCCAGTACTTC. Its translation is CASSYPPGTGQETQYF.

The rearrangement uses TRBV11-2 and TRBJ1-1; D unresolved. In germline, CDR1 is SGHAT, CDR2 FQNNGV. Trimming removed 3 bases from V and 3 bases from J, with 5 bases in between. This CDR3 contains 12 residues. CDR3 nucleotide sequence: TGTGCCAGCAGCTTGGAGGACACTGAAGCTTTCTTT. This sequence encodes CASSLEDTEAFF.

The chain combines TRBV5-1 with TRBJ1-3, with D perhaps TRBD1 (5 bases). Trimming took off 4 bases at V and 3 bases at J, with 14 bases between the two ends. This CDR3 has 15 residues. Germline V gene sequence: CDR1 SGHRS, CDR2 YFSETQ. The CDR3 DNA is TGCGCCAGCAGCCTGGATGGGGGGAATGGAAACACCATATATTTT. This codes for CASSLDGGNGNTIYF.

The J gene is TRBJ2-7, the V gene TRBV5-8; D gene unclear. Germline assignment: CDR1 SGHTS and CDR2 YDEGEE. CDR3 length: 15 amino acids. The V end lost 4 bases, the J end lost 5 bases, and 19 bases lay between the germline ends. The CDR3 coding sequence is TGTGCCAGCAGCGCCGGGTCCTCGGGTTTCCACGAGCAGTACTTC. Its translation is CASSAGSSGFHEQYF.

The genes are TRBV28 and TRBJ2-3; 8 bases match TRBD1. Trimming took 6 bases from V and 8 from J; bases not matched to a gene: 13. The V gene's germline CDR1 is MDHEN and CDR2 SYDVKM. The CDR3 runs 15 residues. CDR3 in amino acids: CASSPPLYGQGTQYF. The CDR3 DNA reads TGTGCCAGCAGCCCGCCCCTATACGGACAGGGTACGCAGTATTTT.

This chain joins TRBV5-1 and TRBJ2-5; a weak D match, TRBD2 (5 bases). This CDR3 has 17 amino acids. The V gene's germline CDR1 is SGHRS and CDR2 YFSETQ. V lost 3 bases, J lost 7 bases, and 25 bases lay in between. The CDR3 sequence is CASSSGTTPVSARTQYF. The CDR3 DNA sequence: TGCGCCAGCAGCTCGGGAACTACCCCCGTGTCGGCCCGGACCCAGTACTTC.

The chain couples TRBV28 to TRBJ2-1; TRBD1 aligns across 9 bases. The germline V gene has CDR1 MDHEN and CDR2 SYDVKM. The CDR3 runs 15 residues. V lost 6 bases and J lost 8; bases outside the gene matches: 11. The CDR3 bases are TGTGCCAGCAGACCAGCCGGACAGGGGCTTTATGAGCAGTTCTTC. Amino acid sequence: CASRPAGQGLYEQFF.

V and J are TRBV6-6 and TRBJ1-3; 9 nucleotides align to TRBD1. Germline assignment: CDR1 MNHNY and CDR2 SVGAGI (reference sequence). The CDR3 is 17 amino acids. Trimming at V came to 5 bases and at J to 1 base, leaving 9 bases not matched to a gene. The CDR3 DNA is TGTGCCAGCAGTCCCCCCCGGGACAGGGTATCTGGAAACACCATATATTTT. The encoded protein is CASSPPRDRVSGNTIYF.

The chain couples TRBV6-5 to TRBJ2-7; the D gene is possibly TRBD1 (6 bases). Germline CDR1 is MNHEY and CDR2 is SVGAGI. The V gene lost 8 bases and the J gene lost 2 bases, with 16 bases spanning the gap. This CDR3 has 14 amino acids. CDR3 protein: CASGLQGATYEQYF. The CDR3 DNA sequence: TGTGCCAGCGGATTACAGGGAGCGACCTACGAGCAGTACTTC.

This sequence joins TRBV5-1 and TRBJ2-7; TRBD1 matches at 7 bases. The junction had 7 bases not matched to a gene; V was cut back by 0 bases and J by 4 bases. CDR3 size: 15 residues. Germline V gene data show CDR1 as SGHRS and CDR2 as YFSETQ. The CDR3 region is CASSLALGTDYEQYF. CDR3 nucleotide sequence: TGCGCCAGCAGCTTGGCTCTCGGGACAGATTACGAGCAGTACTTC.

The chain carries TRBV28 and TRBJ1-2; perhaps TRBD1 as D (6 bases). The CDR3 has 16 amino acids. Germline V gene sequence: CDR1 MDHEN, CDR2 SYDVKM. V was trimmed by 6 bases and J by 1 base, leaving 18 bases between them. The CDR3 is CASSAVSGGLNYGYTF. CDR3 sequence (DNA): TGTGCCAGCAGCGCGGTATCGGGGGGGCTTAACTATGGCTACACCTTC.

The chain joins TRBV7-2 to TRBJ2-3; D unclear. The V end was cut by 0 bases, the J end by 4 bases, with 11 bases between. The germline V gene has CDR1 SGHTA and CDR2 FQGNSA. CDR3 length: 15 residues. CDR3 loop: CASSLASPQADTQYF. The CDR3 coding sequence is TGTGCCAGCAGCTTAGCATCACCTCAGGCAGATACGCAGTATTTT.

The chain is built from TRBV6-4 and TRBJ2-1, with a possible D match to TRBD2 (6 bases). The CDR3 loop spans 13 amino acids. Trimming stripped 3 bases from V and 8 bases from J, with 11 bases between. Germline-derived CDR1 and CDR2 are MRHNA and SNTAGT. CDR3 in DNA: TGTGCCAGCAGTGATTGGGCTAGCGATGAGCAGTTCTTC. This codes for CASSDWASDEQFF.

This sequence joins TRBV28 and TRBJ1-5; TRBD1 aligns across 8 bases. The germline CDR1 and CDR2 sequences are MDHEN and SYDVKM. The CDR3 has 15 residues. The ends lost 6 bases at V and 6 bases at J; junction bases unmatched: 10. The CDR3 spells CASSPTGGRGQPQHF. CDR3 bases: TGTGCCAGCAGCCCCACAGGGGGGAGGGGTCAGCCCCAGCATTTT.

V usage is TRBV25-1 and J usage is TRBJ1-6, with D hard to call. V was trimmed by 3 bases and J by 0 bases, leaving 6 bases between them. CDR1 MGHDK and CDR2 SYGVNS come from the germline V gene. This CDR3 has 15 residues. The CDR3 sequence: CASSEESSYNSPLHF. In DNA, the CDR3 is TGTGCCAGCAGTGAGGAGAGCTCCTATAATTCACCCCTCCACTTT.

This clone was detected only once. The genes are TRBV27 and TRBJ1-1; TRBD1 is a possible D gene (5 bases). From germline, CDR1 is MNHEY and CDR2 SMNVEV (reference sequence). V was shortened by 0 bases and J by 11 bases, with 10 bases between the two germline ends. This CDR3 contains 12 residues. In DNA form, the CDR3 reads TGTGCCAGCAGTTTATCGAAGGGGCCGGCTTTCTTT. Amino acids: CASSLSKGPAFF.

V is TRBV28 and J is TRBJ1-3; possibly TRBD1 for D (6 bases). This CDR3 is built from 15 residues. V lost 7 bases and J 10 bases, leaving 23 bases between the germline ends. The germline V gene has CDR1 MDHEN and CDR2 SYDVKM. This chain's CDR3 is CASTTGGGALWTIYF. The CDR3 coding sequence is TGTGCCAGCACCACGGGGGGCGGAGCCTTATGGACCATATATTTT.

This clone was observed a handful of times. V is TRBV14 and J is TRBJ2-7; 7 nucleotides align to TRBD1. After removal of 4 bases from V and 1 base from J, the junction contained 4 bases not matched to a gene. Germline assignment: CDR1 SGHDN and CDR2 FVKESK. The CDR3 is 14 residues long. Written as DNA, the CDR3 is TGTGCCAGCAGCCCCTGGGGACAGTCCTACGAGCAGTACTTC. Translating gives CASSPWGQSYEQYF.

The J gene is TRBJ1-1, the V gene TRBV28; 8 bases align to TRBD1. CDR1 and CDR2 (germline): MDHEN, SYDVKM. There are 12 residues in the CDR3. Germline trimming cut 7 bases from V and 5 bases from J; bases unmatched to any gene: 3. The CDR3 loop reads CASTGGGTEAFF. The CDR3 DNA sequence: TGTGCCAGCACAGGGGGCGGAACTGAAGCTTTCTTT.

J is TRBJ2-5 and V is TRBV7-2; TRBD2 is a possible D gene (5 bases). This CDR3 has 14 amino acids. Trimming removed 2 bases from V and 1 base from J, with 8 bases in between. Germline V gives CDR1 SGHTA, CDR2 FQGNSA. The CDR3 DNA reads TGTGCCAGCAGCTTATCGGGGAGCCAAGAGACCCAGTACTTC. Its protein is CASSLSGSQETQYF.

V is TRBV6-1 and J is TRBJ2-1, with 11 bases identical to TRBD1. Per germline, CDR1 MNHNS and CDR2 SASEGT. This CDR3 has 15 amino acids. Losses at the gene ends were 2 bases for V and 8 bases for J; bases not matched to a gene: 5. Here the CDR3 DNA reads TGTGCCAGCAGTGAACGCCGGGACAGGGGGGATGAGCAGTTCTTC. As protein: CASSERRDRGDEQFF.

The chain employs TRBV19 and TRBJ1-1; tentative D call: TRBD1 (5 bases). V was clipped by 0 bases and J by 4 bases, with 9 bases between them. The length of the CDR3 is 14 residues. Germline-derived CDR1 and CDR2 are LNHDA and SQIVND (reference sequence). Here the CDR3 DNA reads TGTGCCAGTAGTATAGAGGCAGGGTTCACTGAAGCTTTCTTT. Its translation: CASSIEAGFTEAFF.

The V call is TRBV7-2, the J call TRBJ2-7, with 8 bases identical to TRBD2. The CDR3 sequence is 14 residues long. V was pared by 5 bases and J by 0 bases, with 3 bases of the junction left unmatched. Germline lookup yields CDR1 SGHTA and CDR2 FQGNSA. CDR3 in amino acids: CASSRGGSSYEQYF. CDR3 coding DNA: TGTGCCAGCAGCCGGGGGGGAAGCTCCTACGAGCAGTACTTC.

V gene TRBV15 combines with J gene TRBJ2-7; 7 bases agree with TRBD2. The CDR3 has 15 amino acids. V lost 0 bases, J lost 1 base, and 3 bases stayed unmatched. Germline V gene sequence: CDR1 LNHNV, CDR2 YYDKDF (reference sequence). The CDR3 coding sequence is TGTGCCACCAGCAGAGAACCGGGAGGTTCCTACGAGCAGTACTTC. Translated: CATSREPGGSYEQYF.

This sequence joins TRBV19 and TRBJ2-1; 10 positions match TRBD2. The CDR3 is 18 residues long. J was trimmed by 1 base and V by 7 bases; bases with no gene match: 13. Per the germline V gene, CDR1 is LNHDA and CDR2 is SQIVND (reference sequence). CDR3 loop: CASTAASGSFISYNEQFF. The CDR3 DNA reads TGTGCCAGTACCGCGGCTAGCGGGAGTTTTATTTCCTACAATGAGCAGTTCTTC. The complete variable domain, with remaining parts taken from reference TRBV19 and TRBJ2-1, reads DGGITQSPKYLFRKEGQNVTLSCEQNLNHDAMYWYRQDPGQGLRLIYYSQIVNDFQKGDIAEGYSVSREKKESFPLTVTSAQKNPTAFYLCASTAASGSFISYNEQFFGPGTRLTVL.

This clone was seen only once. V and J are TRBV5-1 and TRBJ1-2; D uncertain. V lost 6 bases and J 6 bases, leaving 15 bases between the germline ends. Germline CDR1 SGHRS, CDR2 YFSETQ. The CDR3 sequence is 13 residues long. The CDR3 bases are TGCGCCAGCAATCAAGGAGCAGACGATGGCTACACCTTC. Translating gives CASNQGADDGYTF.

This clone has more than one count but fewer than ten. The chain couples TRBV5-1 to TRBJ2-4, with D maybe TRBD1 (5 bases). V gave up 0 bases and J gave up 5 bases, with 9 bases separating them. The germline V gene has CDR1 SGHRS and CDR2 YFSETQ. The CDR3 runs 14 residues. The CDR3 region is CASSLGDSQNIQYF. The DNA of the CDR3 is TGCGCCAGCAGCTTGGGTGACAGTCAAAACATTCAGTACTTC.